The 31 T cell receptor beta chains reported below all come from one sample, sequenced in a study of Ad26.COV2.S vaccination and SARS-CoV-2 variants. Specified treatment: some 20 received Ad26.COV2.S at low or high dose, single or two shots; 5 received placebo; per-sample allocation not given. It was on day 63 after the first vaccine or placebo injection that samples were taken. The assay was immunoSEQ multiplex PCR, and TCRdb's table has in-frame clones only and misses some. Among some 320,000 clones listed, around 84% were seen once. The starting material was peripheral blood, obtained in a trial of Ad26.COV2.S vaccine versus placebo. Receptor source: a person aged 18 to 65 who received the Ad26.COV2.S COVID-19 vaccine or a placebo.

DNA of the CDR3: TGTGCCAGCGTGGAAAGGTCCTCGAACACCGGGGAGCTGTTTTTT. Translation gives CASVERSSNTGELFF. This chain connects TRBV2 to TRBJ2-2; D remains unclear. This CDR3 contains 15 residues. The germline V and J ends were trimmed by 8 bases and 0 bases, with 13 bases remaining between them. Germline V lookup: CDR1 SNHLY, CDR2 FYNNEI.

This clone was recorded many times. The rearrangement links TRBV5-1 to TRBJ2-5, with 14 positions matching TRBD2. V lost 3 bases, J lost 3 bases, and 13 bases stayed unmatched. Germline CDR1 reads SGHRS; CDR2 reads YFSETQ. The CDR3 length is 19 residues. CDR3 bases: TGCGCCAGCAGCTCCCGACGACTAGCGGGGGGGCCGGTTGAAGAGACCCAGTACTTC. Its protein is CASSSRRLAGGPVEETQYF.

The chain has TRBV11-2 and TRBJ2-1, with 7 bases lining up with TRBD1. The V and J ends lost 4 bases and 0 bases, in that order; junction bases with no gene match: 9. CDR1 SGHAT and CDR2 FQNNGV come from the germline V gene. The CDR3 length is 17 residues. In DNA form, the CDR3 reads TGTGCCAGCAGCTCAGGGGGACACCTCATCTCCTACAATGAGCAGTTCTTC. The encoded protein is CASSSGGHLISYNEQFF.

The CDR3 coding sequence is TGCGCCAGCAGCTTGAATCCCGGACAGGGGGGATCACCCCTCCACTTT. This sequence encodes CASSLNPGQGGSPLHF. This chain connects TRBV5-1 to TRBJ1-6; 10 bases are a match to TRBD1. The CDR3 is made up of 16 amino acids. Looked up from germline, CDR1 is SGHRS and CDR2 is YFSETQ. With V trimmed by 1 base and J by 10 bases, 8 bases remained unmatched.

The table lists this clone with a count of one. The chain links TRBV2 to TRBJ1-4; D is possibly TRBD1 (5 bases). V gave up 8 bases and J gave up 5 bases, with 15 bases separating them. This CDR3 region has 14 residues. Germline CDR1 and CDR2: SNHLY and FYNNEI. The chain's CDR3 is CASLRGVVNEKLFF. The CDR3 bases are TGTGCCAGCTTAAGAGGGGTTGTGAATGAAAAACTGTTTTTT.

The rearrangement uses TRBV7-8 and TRBJ2-1, with 10 positions matching TRBD2. Unmatched junction bases numbered 3, after V lost 3 bases and J lost 4 bases. CDR1 SGHVS and CDR2 FQNEAQ come from the germline V gene. CDR3 length: 15 amino acids. The CDR3 DNA follows: TGTGCCAGCAGCTTTAGCGGGGGGATATACAATGAGCAGTTCTTC. Translating it yields CASSFSGGIYNEQFF.

V gene TRBV9 combines with J gene TRBJ1-5, with 9 bases that match TRBD1. The CDR3 length is 16 residues. Trimming cost V 3 bases and J 5 bases; bases outside gene matches: 9. CDR1 is SGDLS, CDR2 YYNGEE, per germline. In DNA form, the CDR3 reads TGTGCCAGCAGCGCGGGGACAGGGTGGTCGGATCAGCCCCAGCATTTT. It specifies CASSAGTGWSDQPQHF.

This sequence joins TRBV7-2 and TRBJ2-2; D is possibly TRBD2 (6 bases). The CDR3 contains 17 residues. The V gene lost 5 bases and the J gene lost 1 base, with 17 bases spanning the gap. The germline CDR1 and CDR2 sequences are SGHTA and FQGNSA. The CDR3 DNA is TGTGCCAGCAGCCCCGGGGGTTTTTGGCAGAACACCGGGGAGCTGTTTTTT. As protein: CASSPGGFWQNTGELFF.

The V and J genes are TRBV6-5 and TRBJ2-1; D unclear. Germline V lookup: CDR1 MNHEY, CDR2 SVGAGI. Trimming left V 2 bases short and J 10 bases short, with 12 bases between. The CDR3 runs 13 residues. The CDR3 nucleotides are TGTGCCAGCAGTTACCATGCCCCGGGCGAGCAGTTCTTC. Protein: CASSYHAPGEQFF.

This clone was seen a single time. This sequence joins TRBV5-4 and TRBJ1-4; 8 bases are a match to TRBD1. The germline CDR1 and CDR2 sequences are SGHNT and YYREEE (reference sequence). Trimming at V came to 4 bases and at J to 0 bases, leaving 2 bases not matched to a gene. This CDR3 region has 15 residues. The CDR3 loop reads CASSQQGATNEKLFF. The DNA for the CDR3 is TGTGCCAGCAGCCAACAGGGGGCAACTAATGAAAAACTGTTTTTT.

This rearrangement joins TRBV7-9 to TRBJ1-2; D gene unclear. Trimming took 5 bases from V and 1 from J, leaving 20 bases between them. Germline V gene data show CDR1 as SEHNR and CDR2 as FQNEAQ (reference sequence). CDR3 size: 17 residues. The CDR3 sequence is CASSRGRAERSNYGYTF. DNA of the CDR3: TGTGCCAGCAGCCGAGGGAGGGCTGAAAGAAGTAACTATGGCTACACCTTC.

The rearrangement joins TRBV5-4 to TRBJ2-3; D gene ambiguous. Looked up from germline, CDR1 is SGHNT and CDR2 is YYREEE (reference sequence). Trimming cost V 3 bases and J 2 bases, with 4 bases left between them. The CDR3 is 12 amino acids. CDR3: CASSWDTDTQYF. The CDR3 DNA reads as TGTGCCAGCAGCTGGGACACAGATACGCAGTATTTT.

This clone was recorded only once. The rearrangement uses TRBV5-1 and TRBJ2-1, with TRBD1 identical over 7 bases. V dropped 4 bases and J dropped 8; count of bases not matched to a gene: 15. Germline V lookup: CDR1 SGHRS, CDR2 YFSETQ. CDR3 size: 16 residues. CDR3 sequence (DNA): TGCGCCAGCAGCCCAGACAGGGCTCCTAGGGGCGATGAGCAGTTCTTC. This gives the protein CASSPDRAPRGDEQFF.

This sequence joins TRBV29-1 and TRBJ2-2, with unresolved D. The CDR3 contains 12 residues. V lost 7 bases and J 7 bases, leaving 13 bases between the germline ends. Germline V gene data show CDR1 as SQVTM and CDR2 as ANQGSEA. CDR3 protein: CSAIQPFGELFF. The CDR3 nucleotides read TGCAGCGCAATACAGCCGTTCGGGGAGCTGTTTTTT.

The chain has TRBV27 and TRBJ2-2; 7 bases align to TRBD1. CDR3 size: 15 residues. Germline CDR1 is MNHEY and CDR2 is SMNVEV (reference sequence). V trimming: 6 bases; J trimming: 0 bases; junction bases outside the gene matches: 4. The CDR3 DNA reads as TGTGCCAGCAGGGGACAGAACGCGAACACCGGGGAGCTGTTTTTT. This encodes CASRGQNANTGELFF.

The chain has TRBV30 and TRBJ2-7; 10 bases line up with TRBD1. J gave up 9 bases and V 4 bases, and 12 bases lay outside the gene matches. The CDR3 sequence is 14 residues long. The germline CDR1 and CDR2 sequences are GTSNPN and SVGIG (reference sequence). CDR3 region: CAWTAGDRGYRQYF. In nucleotides, the CDR3 is TGTGCCTGGACCGCCGGGGACAGGGGTTATCGGCAGTACTTC.

The chain combines TRBV30 with TRBJ1-2; perhaps TRBD1 as D (5 bases). V lost 1 base and J 6 bases, leaving 12 bases between the germline ends. The CDR3 has 13 residues. CDR1 and CDR2 (germline): GTSNPN, SVGIG (reference sequence). CDR3 coding DNA: TGTGCCTGGAGTGCAGGCCGGGGGGATGGCTACACCTTC. Its protein product is CAWSAGRGDGYTF.

The J gene is TRBJ1-6, the V gene TRBV6-5; D is unclear. The CDR3 runs to 15 residues. The V end lost 11 bases, the J end lost 0 bases, and 14 bases lay between the germline ends. Germline CDR1 and CDR2: MNHEY and SVGAGI. The CDR3 spells CAGAGGSSYNSPLHF. CDR3 DNA: TGTGCCGGTGCGGGCGGAAGCTCCTATAATTCACCCCTCCACTTT.

The V and J genes are TRBV9 and TRBJ2-5, with 10 positions matching TRBD1. Germline loops: CDR1 SGDLS, CDR2 YYNGEE. The CDR3 loop spans 16 amino acids. J was trimmed by 5 bases and V by 3 bases; bases with no gene match: 10. DNA for the CDR3: TGTGCCAGCAGCGCGAGACAGGGGGCTCGTGGGGAGACCCAGTACTTC. Protein sequence: CASSARQGARGETQYF.

The J gene is TRBJ2-3, the V gene TRBV19; D is unresolved. Germline assignment: CDR1 LNHDA and CDR2 SQIVND (reference sequence). The CDR3 contains 13 residues. Trimming took off 6 bases at V and 0 bases at J, with 7 bases between the two ends. As DNA, the CDR3 is TGTGCCAGTAGGACGCGGAGCACAGATACGCAGTATTTT. This gives the protein CASRTRSTDTQYF.

The chain has TRBV21-1 and TRBJ2-3; whether TRBD2, the table's D call, matches the DNA was not checked. TRBV21-1 has pseudogene status. This CDR3 has 15 residues. CDR3 coding DNA: TGTGCCAGCAGCGTCCTGATGCGGGCCACAGATACGCAGTATTTT. Amino acids: CASSVLMRATDTQYF.

V gene TRBV5-1 combines with J gene TRBJ1-4; tentative D call: TRBD1 (5 bases). Trimming shortened V by 0 bases and J by 7 bases, and 13 bases separated the two germline ends. This CDR3 region has 15 residues. Germline CDR1 and CDR2: SGHRS and YFSETQ. The CDR3 here is CASSLAIGGGEKLFF. The DNA of the CDR3 is TGCGCCAGCAGCTTGGCCATTGGCGGGGGTGAAAAACTGTTTTTT.

This clone was counted only a few times. The chain combines TRBV3-1 (or the pseudogene TRBV3-2) with TRBJ1-2, with D hard to call. The CDR3 consists of 16 residues. Germline V gene data show CDR1 as LGHDT and CDR2 as YNNKEL (reference sequence). The V end lost 0 bases, the J end lost 1 base, and 12 bases lay between the germline ends. DNA for the CDR3: TGTGCCAGCAGCCAAGACAGGACCTATCATAACTATGGCTACACCTTC. Its translation: CASSQDRTYHNYGYTF.

This chain links TRBV10-3 with TRBJ1-2; tentative D call: TRBD1 (5 bases). V lost 3 bases, J lost 4 bases, and 15 bases lay in between. The CDR3 has 15 amino acids. CDR1 ENHRY and CDR2 SYGVKD come from the germline V gene. Here the CDR3 reads CAISDQSGGTYGYTF. In DNA, the CDR3 is TGTGCCATCAGTGACCAAAGTGGGGGGACCTATGGCTACACCTTC.

This clone is a singleton in its sample. This chain links TRBV28 with TRBJ2-1, with D tentatively TRBD1 (5 bases). Germline V gene lookup returns CDR1 MDHEN and CDR2 SYDVKM. The ends were cut back, 6 bases at V and 0 bases at J, with 9 bases in the middle. This CDR3 is 14 amino acids long. The CDR3 DNA is TGTGCCAGCAGAAGTACAGGCTCCTACAATGAGCAGTTCTTC. Protein product: CASRSTGSYNEQFF. Drawing the rest from reference TRBV28 and TRBJ2-1, the complete variable domain is DVKVTQSSRYLVKRTGEKVFLECVQDMDHENMFWYRQDPGLGLRLIYFSYDVKMKEKGDIPEGYSVSREKKERFSLILESASTNQTSMYLCASRSTGSYNEQFFGPGTRLTVL.

The chain recombines TRBV6-2 or TRBV6-3 with TRBJ1-6; possible D gene TRBD1, 6 bases. Trimming removed 6 bases from V and 6 bases from J, with 15 bases in between. The CDR3 has 15 residues. Germline CDR1 and CDR2: MNHEY and SVGEGT. The CDR3 is CASSAPGGPNSPLHF. DNA of the CDR3: TGTGCCAGCAGCGCCCCGGGGGGCCCTAATTCACCCCTCCACTTT.

This clone appeared a single time. This sequence joins TRBV3-1 (or the pseudogene TRBV3-2) and TRBJ2-5; unclear D gene. This CDR3 has 11 residues. Looked up from germline, CDR1 is LGHDT and CDR2 is YNNKEL (reference sequence). Deletions cut 2 bases from V and 5 bases from J, with 3 bases between. The CDR3 here is CASSQLETQYF. In DNA form, the CDR3 reads TGTGCCAGCAGCCAACTGGAGACCCAGTACTTC.

This clone appeared a single time. The sample holds other DNA sequences that translate to the same CDR3. The chain employs TRBV30 and TRBJ1-2; no clear D. The CDR3 is 14 residues long. With 0 bases removed from V and 0 bases from J, the gap between germline ends came to 8 bases. Germline assignment: CDR1 GTSNPN and CDR2 SVGIG (reference sequence). The CDR3 DNA reads TGTGCCTGGAGTGTGCGGGCCTCTAACTATGGCTACACCTTC. Amino acids: CAWSVRASNYGYTF.

V usage is TRBV24-1 and J usage is TRBJ2-1, with 8 bases identical to TRBD1. V lost 2 bases and J lost 8; bases outside the gene matches: 10. The CDR3 contains 16 residues. Germline CDR1 and CDR2: KGHDR and SFDVKD. The CDR3 bases are TGTGCCACCAGTGATTCCCGCAGGGGGCGAGTCGATGAGCAGTTCTTC. It is translated as CATSDSRRGRVDEQFF.

This clone was seen a single time. V and J are TRBV5-5 and TRBJ1-2; 9 positions agree with TRBD1. The germline V gene encodes CDR1 SGHKS and CDR2 YYEKEE (reference sequence). V lost 2 bases and J lost 4; bases outside the gene matches: 12. The CDR3 loop spans 17 amino acids. The CDR3 is CASSFGQGPSLSYGYTF. The CDR3 DNA reads TGTGCCAGCAGCTTTGGACAGGGGCCCTCCCTTAGCTATGGCTACACCTTC.

V and J are TRBV9 and TRBJ2-3; no definite D call. There are 15 residues in the CDR3. Trimming took off 0 bases at V and 2 bases at J, with 10 bases between the two ends. Germline assignment: CDR1 SGDLS and CDR2 YYNGEE. The CDR3 DNA reads as TGTGCCAGCAGCGTAGATGGGCGGTACACAGATACGCAGTATTTT. Amino acids: CASSVDGRYTDTQYF.